This TCR beta chain was captured by sequencing in a study of regulatory T cells in long-lasting Graves disease. Arm-PCR of CDR3 regions and iRepertoire HTBI primers were the basis on which TCR beta libraries were built. TCRdb analysed the multiplex PCR reads with MiXCR anew, one entry per CDR3 protein. The sample lists roughly 520,000 distinct CDR3 sequences, around 12% occurring once. In this sample, this clonotype turned up a few times. This CDR3 has 15 amino acids. The germline CDR1 and CDR2 sequences are DFQATT and SNEGSKA (reference sequence). V lost 3 bases and J lost 4, with 18 bases in between. Time point specified: newly diagnosed GD, antithyroid drugs for less than 3 months. RNA extracted from PBMCs served as the sequencing template. Another study also made use of these data, one on T cells in Graves' hyperthyroidism and ophthalmopathy.

V and J are TRBV20-1 and TRBJ1-2; no clear D. This clonotype was obtained from a woman in her thirties with Graves disease. This specimen consisted of peripheral blood mononuclear cells (PBMCs), obtained at new diagnosis, from a patient treated with antithyroid drugs. In DNA form, the CDR3 reads TGCAGTGCTAGGGAATCGGCCGGGATCCTCTATGGCTACACCTTC. Its protein product is CSARESAGILYGYTF.